This TCR beta chain was captured in a study of OX40 agonist ivuxolimab in advanced cancers. Study in general: Previous treatment with anti-PD-1, anti-PD-L1 or anti-CTLA-4 therapy was allowed; about 44% had received some.

This table comes from immunoSEQ multiplex PCR, and its TCRdb copy is limited to in-frame clones, with some not included. Counted here are some 19,000 clones, roughly 70% occurring once; the ten biggest clones make up 9.5% to 15%. The V gene's germline CDR1 is LNHDA and CDR2 SQIVND (reference sequence). The V end lost 4 bases, the J end lost 8 bases, and 14 bases lay between the germline ends. This CDR3 region has 13 residues. This sequence was found in an adult with an advanced solid tumor such as melanoma, head and neck, liver or kidney cancer. The sample was CD4+ or CD8+ T cells sorted from blood, taken in a trial of the OX40 agonist ivuxolimab. V gene TRBV19 combines with J gene TRBJ1-1, with no clear D. CDR3 bases: TGTGCCAGTAGTAGATTTGGGGTTATAGAAGCTTTCTTT. Translated, it gives CASSRFGVIEAFF.